These 18 T cell receptor beta chains originate from one sample sequenced in a study of blood T cell repertoires in COVID-19. Using immunoSEQ multiplex PCR, the repertoire was profiled, and TCRdb retains in-frame clones only, with some absent. The data hold about 160,000 clones, with about 80% observed a single time. Sample: PBMCs or T cells enriched from blood (not recorded which). These receptors were taken from a woman aged 60-75 years who had recovered from COVID-19.

The genes are TRBV30 and TRBJ1-3; possibly TRBD1 for D (6 bases). CDR1 is GTSNPN and CDR2 is SVGIG in the germline V gene (reference sequence). The CDR3 has 15 residues. Deletions cut 0 bases from V and 4 bases from J, with 13 bases between. CDR3 residues: CAWSVRQGNGNTIYF. The CDR3 coding sequence is TGTGCCTGGAGTGTGCGGCAGGGGAACGGAAACACCATATATTTT.

The chain is built from TRBV27 and TRBJ2-1, with 10 positions matching TRBD1. Germline lookup yields CDR1 MNHEY and CDR2 SMNVEV (reference sequence). The J segment lost 4 bases and the V segment lost 2 bases, leaving 2 bases of the junction unmatched. The CDR3 is 15 residues long. The CDR3 protein is CASSLRQGAYNEQFF. For the CDR3, the DNA is TGTGCCAGCAGTTTACGACAGGGGGCTTACAATGAGCAGTTCTTC.

The gene calls are TRBV9 and TRBJ2-3, with TRBD2 matching over 10 bases. The germline V gene has CDR1 SGDLS and CDR2 YYNGEE. V lost 4 bases, J lost 2 bases, and 7 bases stayed unmatched. The CDR3 runs 16 residues. CDR3 sequence: CASSSRAGGYTDTQYF. The CDR3 nucleotides read TGTGCCAGCAGCTCGAGAGCGGGGGGGTACACAGATACGCAGTATTTT.

CDR3 loop: CAWSVLISGGRNTQYF. The DNA for the CDR3 is TGTGCCTGGAGTGTCTTGATTAGCGGGGGGAGAAATACGCAGTATTTT. The chain uses TRBV30 and TRBJ2-3, with 10 bases identical to TRBD2. Looked up from germline, CDR1 is GTSNPN and CDR2 is SVGIG (reference sequence). The junction had 10 bases not matched to a gene; V was cut back by 0 bases and J by 7 bases. The length of the CDR3 is 16 residues.

The chain recombines TRBV11-2 with TRBJ1-1; the D gene is possibly TRBD1 (5 bases). Germline CDR1 reads SGHAT; CDR2 reads FQNNGV. The CDR3 spans 14 residues. Trimming cost V 1 base and J 1 base, with 7 bases left between them. DNA for the CDR3: TGTGCCAGCAGCTTAGCCACAGGGAACACTGAAGCTTTCTTT. Residues: CASSLATGNTEAFF.

V and J are TRBV11-2 and TRBJ2-1; 10 bases map to TRBD2. The length of the CDR3 is 15 residues. The germline CDR1 and CDR2 sequences are SGHAT and FQNNGV. The V segment lost 5 bases and the J segment 7 bases; nucleotides outside the gene matches: 8. The CDR3, as DNA: TGTGCCAGCAGCGAGACTAGCGGGCACCTGAATGAGCAGTTCTTC. It specifies CASSETSGHLNEQFF.

The rearrangement joins TRBV7-2 to TRBJ2-3, with a tentative D call TRBD1 (5 bases). V was cut by 5 bases and J by 0 bases, with 12 bases left in between. CDR3 size: 15 residues. CDR1 and CDR2 (germline): SGHTA, FQGNSA. As DNA, the CDR3 is TGTGCCAGCAGCACGCAGACAGATAGCACAGATACGCAGTATTTT. It codes for CASSTQTDSTDTQYF. The full variable domain, with the rest looked up from reference TRBV7-2 and TRBJ2-3, is GAGVSQSPSNKVTEKGKDVELRCDPISGHTALYWYRQSLGQGLEFLIYFQGNSAPDKSGLPSDRFSAERTGGSVSTLTIQRTQQEDSAVYLCASSTQTDSTDTQYFGPGTRLTVL.

The gene calls are TRBV5-6 and TRBJ2-1, with D maybe TRBD2 (5 bases). Germline V gene data show CDR1 as SGHDT and CDR2 as YYEEEE. CDR3 length: 14 residues. The V end lost 0 bases, the J end lost 6 bases, and 10 bases lay between the germline ends. Here the CDR3 DNA reads TGTGCCAGCAGCTTGGACGGAGGAACCAATGAGCAGTTCTTC. The encoded protein is CASSLDGGTNEQFF.

Ten or more counts support this clone. The chain joins TRBV2 to TRBJ1-1, with TRBD1 identical over 7 bases. The trim removed 1 base at V and 4 bases at J, leaving 9 bases unmatched. The length of the CDR3 is 16 residues. Looked up from germline, CDR1 is SNHLY and CDR2 is FYNNEI. CDR3 coding DNA: TGTGCCAGCAGTGAAGGGCCGCAGGGGGTGGGCACTGAAGCTTTCTTT. It translates to CASSEGPQGVGTEAFF.

The V gene is TRBV5-5, the J gene TRBJ2-2; 7 bases fit TRBD2. In germline, CDR1 is SGHKS, CDR2 YYEKEE (reference sequence). CDR3 length: 14 residues. Trimming at V came to 5 bases and at J to 6 bases, leaving 7 bases not matched to a gene. CDR3 DNA sequence: TGTGCCAGCAGTCTAATTACTAGCGCCGGGGAGCTGTTTTTT. It encodes CASSLITSAGELFF.

V usage is TRBV14 and J usage is TRBJ1-1; 7 nucleotides match TRBD1. Germline V lookup: CDR1 SGHDN, CDR2 FVKESK. After removal of 4 bases from V and 4 bases from J, the junction contained 6 bases not matched to a gene. This CDR3 has 14 amino acids. In DNA form, the CDR3 reads TGTGCCAGCAGCCGAGGGGGCAGGGGCACTGAAGCTTTCTTT. Protein sequence: CASSRGGRGTEAFF.

This clone has only one observation. The gene calls are TRBV25-1 and TRBJ1-6; TRBD1 agrees at 7 bases. V was clipped by 5 bases and J by 7 bases; unmatched bases: 2. This CDR3 has 13 amino acids. Germline V gene sequence: CDR1 MGHDK, CDR2 SYGVNS. For the CDR3, the DNA is TGTGCCAGCAGTACCAGGGGGAATTCACCCCTCCACTTT. Translation gives CASSTRGNSPLHF.

CDR3 amino acids: CASRGLGGSGYGYTF. The CDR3 nucleotides read TGTGCCAGTAGGGGTCTCGGGGGTAGTGGCTATGGCTACACCTTC. This rearrangement joins TRBV19 to TRBJ1-2, with D perhaps matching TRBD1 (5 bases). The V gene's germline CDR1 is LNHDA and CDR2 SQIVND (reference sequence). The CDR3 is 15 residues long. Deletions cut 6 bases from V and 4 bases from J, with 18 bases between.

The gene calls are TRBV20-1 and TRBJ2-7, with D perhaps being TRBD1 or TRBD2 (5 bases each). Trimming shortened V by 3 bases and J by 4 bases, and 10 bases separated the two germline ends. This CDR3 is built from 12 residues. The germline V gene encodes CDR1 DFQATT and CDR2 SNEGSKA (reference sequence). As DNA, the CDR3 is TGCAGTGCTAGTGGGACGGGGTACGAGCAGTACTTC. Encoded protein: CSASGTGYEQYF.

The chain is built from TRBV29-1 and TRBJ1-4; D is perhaps TRBD1 (6 bases). The CDR3 totals 12 residues. Trimming pared 4 bases from V and 8 bases from J, leaving 11 bases between. Germline CDR1 SQVTM, CDR2 ANQGSEA. CDR3 nucleotide sequence: TGCAGCGTTGCAGAGGGGGGGGAAAAACTGTTTTTT. It specifies CSVAEGGEKLFF.

V gene TRBV12-5 combines with J gene TRBJ1-1; D gene unclear. The CDR3 spans 12 residues. In germline, CDR1 is LGHNT, CDR2 FRNRAP. Trimming cost V 1 base and J 5 bases, with 5 bases left between them. CDR3 amino acids: CASGLELTEAFF. In DNA, the CDR3 is TGTGCTAGTGGTTTGGAGCTGACTGAAGCTTTCTTT.

The chain employs TRBV5-1 and TRBJ1-4, with TRBD1 identical over 8 bases. CDR1 and CDR2 (germline): SGHRS, YFSETQ. The CDR3 has 16 amino acids. V dropped 3 bases and J dropped 0; count of bases not matched to a gene: 4. CDR3 sequence reads: CASSWTGSPTNEKLFF. In DNA, the CDR3 is TGCGCCAGCAGCTGGACAGGGAGCCCAACTAATGAAAAACTGTTTTTT.

The chain has TRBV19 and TRBJ1-5; possible D gene TRBD1, 5 bases. Per germline, CDR1 LNHDA and CDR2 SQIVND (reference sequence). Trimming pared 6 bases from V and 1 base from J, leaving 13 bases between. CDR3 length equals 15 residues. In DNA, the CDR3 is TGTGCCAGTAGGCCGACAGTCTTCAGCAATCAGCCCCAGCATTTT. Translation gives CASRPTVFSNQPQHF.